One sample yielded the 11 T cell receptor beta chains listed below, sequenced in a study of control samples from healthy donors and cancer patients (dated by TCRdb to about 2020). The library was obtained by the immunoSEQ multiplex PCR assay. Sourced from immuneACCESS, this table was stored by TCRdb with only in-frame sequences that have V and J called. A share of the clones is absent; for the studies checked, an unresolved V gene accounts for under half, and the remainder has no known explanation. The sample profile shows around 130,000 clones; roughly 90% of them were found once. The ten top clones hold roughly 7.8% of the sample. The sample was blood. All receptors come from a man aged 18 to 29 in good health.

V is TRBV4-1 and J is TRBJ1-4, with 10 bases lining up with TRBD1. The CDR3 extends over 14 amino acids. The trim removed 4 bases at V and 11 bases at J, leaving 7 bases unmatched. In germline, CDR1 is MGHRA, CDR2 YSYEKL. The CDR3 DNA follows: TGCGCCAGCAGCCCCCCCGGGACAGGGGCGAAACTGTTTTTT. It yields the protein CASSPPGTGAKLFF.

The V and J genes are TRBV24-1 and TRBJ2-1, with D tentatively TRBD1 (5 bases). Trimming pared 3 bases from V and 6 bases from J, leaving 14 bases between. Germline assignment: CDR1 KGHDR and CDR2 SFDVKD. The CDR3 length is 15 residues. CDR3 region: CATSDPGPQGNEQFF. DNA for the CDR3: TGTGCCACCAGTGATCCAGGTCCCCAGGGCAATGAGCAGTTCTTC.

The chain employs TRBV20-1 and TRBJ1-1; D not resolved. The ends were cut back, 6 bases at V and 4 bases at J, with 9 bases in the middle. Germline CDR1 reads DFQATT; CDR2 reads SNEGSKA (reference sequence). The CDR3 sequence is 11 residues long. The CDR3, as DNA: TGCAGTGCAGTATTATCCACTGAAGCTTTCTTT. It is translated as CSAVLSTEAFF.

The V and J genes are TRBV11-2 and TRBJ2-3, with D maybe TRBD1 (6 bases). The CDR3 is 16 residues long. V lost 6 bases, J lost 2 bases, and 18 bases lay in between. Germline V gene lookup returns CDR1 SGHAT and CDR2 FQNNGV. CDR3 region: CASRLRTGLLTDTQYF. In DNA, the CDR3 is TGTGCCAGCAGACTCCGCACAGGGCTACTCACAGATACGCAGTATTTT.

Note on this clone: The sample has other DNA sequences that encode this CDR3 too. CDR3 sequence reads: CASSPPDRDTQYF. The CDR3 nucleotides read TGTGCCAGCAGCCCCCCTGACAGAGATACGCAGTATTTT. This sequence joins TRBV3-1 (or the pseudogene TRBV3-2) and TRBJ2-3; possibly TRBD1 for D (5 bases). The CDR3 is made up of 13 amino acids. Per the germline V gene, CDR1 is LGHDT and CDR2 is YNNKEL (reference sequence). The V end lost 4 bases, the J end lost 5 bases, and 10 bases lay between the germline ends.

This clone has only one observation. This chain connects TRBV6-5 to TRBJ1-6, with TRBD1 matching over 7 bases. Germline trimming cut 2 bases from V and 6 bases from J; bases unmatched to any gene: 4. Germline lookup yields CDR1 MNHEY and CDR2 SVGAGI. The CDR3 consists of 15 residues. The CDR3: CASSYGGTVNSPLHF. Here the CDR3 DNA reads TGTGCCAGCAGTTACGGGGGGACAGTTAATTCACCCCTCCACTTT.

The CDR3 DNA is TGTGCCAGCTCCCGGACATTCGAGGCTGAAGCTTTCTTT. This sequence encodes CASSRTFEAEAFF. The chain couples TRBV18 to TRBJ1-1; weak D call: TRBD1 (5 bases). V lost 6 bases to trimming and J lost 6 bases, with 14 bases between them. The CDR3 sequence is 13 residues long. Germline CDR1 is KGHSH and CDR2 is LQKENI. Variable domain in full (rest from reference TRBV18 and TRBJ1-1): NAGVMQNPRHLVRRRGQEARLRCSPMKGHSHVYWYRQLPEEGLKFMVYLQKENIIDESGMPKERFSAEFPKEGPSILRIQQVVRGDSAAYFCASSRTFEAEAFFGQGTRLTVV.

The rearrangement links TRBV19 to TRBJ1-5; maybe TRBD1 (6 bases). Trimming removed 3 bases from V and 4 bases from J, with 28 bases in between. The CDR3 is 20 residues long. Germline V gene sequence: CDR1 LNHDA, CDR2 SQIVND (reference sequence). The CDR3 DNA follows: TGTGCCAGTAGTATTACAGTCCTTAGGACAGTTTGGTTTGGTAATCAGCCCCAGCATTTT. Residues: CASSITVLRTVWFGNQPQHF.

This chain joins TRBV5-6 and TRBJ2-5; D remains ambiguous. V was pared by 6 bases and J by 1 base, with 10 bases between. The CDR3 covers 13 residues. Per germline, CDR1 SGHDT and CDR2 YYEEEE. CDR3 protein: CASNLGPQETQYF. DNA of the CDR3: TGTGCCAGCAACCTCGGGCCCCAAGAGACCCAGTACTTC. The complete variable domain, with remaining parts taken from reference TRBV5-6 and TRBJ2-5, reads DAGVTQSPTHLIKTRGQQVTLRCSPKSGHDTVSWYQQALGQGPQFIFQYYEEEERQRGNFPDRFSGHQFPNYSSELNVNALLLGDSALYLCASNLGPQETQYFGPGTRLLVL.

The J gene is TRBJ2-3, the V gene TRBV6-4, with D uncertain. Between the trimmed V and J ends, which lost 8 bases and 3 bases, there was a span of 12 bases. This CDR3 is built from 13 residues. CDR1 and CDR2 (germline): MRHNA, SNTAGT. CDR3 bases: TGTGCCAGCTCTAAGACGGAAACAGATACGCAGTATTTT. Translated: CASSKTETDTQYF.

A few counts support this clone. The chain employs TRBV9 and TRBJ1-6; the D gene is possibly TRBD1 (5 bases). The CDR3 has 14 amino acids. Trimming took 3 bases from V and 4 from J, leaving 8 bases between them. In germline, CDR1 is SGDLS, CDR2 YYNGEE. The CDR3 spells CASSDGAYNSPLHF. The CDR3 DNA reads TGTGCCAGCAGCGACGGGGCTTATAATTCACCCCTCCACTTT.